This TCR beta chain originates from a study of T cell responses to AZD1222 COVID-19 vaccine. On the study more broadly: Second-dose schedules of about 4 or about 12 weeks were combined. Study outcomes and limitations: Spike was spanned by vaccine-associated CD4 TCRs, which were dominant at 160-218 and 743-854. White British donors predominated, females outnumbered males, and clonal diversity was possibly underestimated. Every sample of the repertoires postdated the peak T cell response.

V dropped 4 bases and J dropped 5 bases, with 9 bases sitting between them. This CDR3 has 13 amino acids. From germline, CDR1 is SEHNR and CDR2 FQNEAQ (reference sequence). Using immunoSEQ multiplex PCR, the repertoire was profiled, and TCRdb retains in-frame clones only, with some absent. The data contain roughly 170,000 clones, around 90% of them seen just once; the ten biggest clones take up more than 0.4%. The table lists this clone with a few counts. The antigen remains unidentified. This sequence originates from an adult in good health. Source: peripheral blood, taken on day 0 of AZD1222 vaccination. The chain uses TRBV7-9 and TRBJ1-5; D remains ambiguous. The CDR3 coding sequence is TGTGCCAGCAGCTATACCACTGATCAGCCCCAGCATTTT. It translates to CASSYTTDQPQHF.